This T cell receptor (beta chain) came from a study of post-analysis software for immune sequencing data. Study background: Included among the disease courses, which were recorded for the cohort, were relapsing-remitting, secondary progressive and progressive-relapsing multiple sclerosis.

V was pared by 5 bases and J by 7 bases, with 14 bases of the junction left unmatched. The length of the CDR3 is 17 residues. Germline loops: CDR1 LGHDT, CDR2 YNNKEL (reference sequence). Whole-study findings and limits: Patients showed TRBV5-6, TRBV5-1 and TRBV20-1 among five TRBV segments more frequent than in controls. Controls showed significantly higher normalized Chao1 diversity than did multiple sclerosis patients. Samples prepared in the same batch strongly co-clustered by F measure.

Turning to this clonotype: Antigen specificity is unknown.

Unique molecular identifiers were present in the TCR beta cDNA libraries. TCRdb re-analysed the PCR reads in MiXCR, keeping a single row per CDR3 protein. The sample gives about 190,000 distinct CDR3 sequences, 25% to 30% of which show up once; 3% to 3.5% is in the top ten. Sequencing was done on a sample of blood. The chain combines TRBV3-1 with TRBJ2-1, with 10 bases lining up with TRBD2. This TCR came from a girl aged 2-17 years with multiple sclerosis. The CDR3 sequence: CASSNPASGGVRNEQFF. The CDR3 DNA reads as TGTGCCAGCAGCAACCCTGCGAGCGGGGGGGTTCGAAATGAGCAGTTCTTC.